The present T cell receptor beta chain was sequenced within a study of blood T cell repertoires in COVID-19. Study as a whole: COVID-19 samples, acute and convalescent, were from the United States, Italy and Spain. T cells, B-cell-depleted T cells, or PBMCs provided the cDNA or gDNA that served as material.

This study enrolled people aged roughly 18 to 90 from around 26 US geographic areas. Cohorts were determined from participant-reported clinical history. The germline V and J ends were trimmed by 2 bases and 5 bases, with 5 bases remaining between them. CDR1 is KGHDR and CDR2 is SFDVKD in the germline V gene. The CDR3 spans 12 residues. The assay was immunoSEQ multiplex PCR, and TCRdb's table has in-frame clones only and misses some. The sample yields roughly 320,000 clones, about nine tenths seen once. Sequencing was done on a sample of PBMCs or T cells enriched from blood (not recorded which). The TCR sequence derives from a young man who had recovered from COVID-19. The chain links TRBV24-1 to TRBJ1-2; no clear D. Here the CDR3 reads CATSDSGYGYTF. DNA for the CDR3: TGTGCCACCAGTGATTCCGGGTATGGCTACACCTTC.